The source of this T cell receptor (beta chain) is a study of T cell repertoires in cytomegalovirus infection. Findings of the study overall: HLA-C-restricted CMV-specific TCR beta clonotypes were dominant in the ex vivo response.

Comments on this clonotype: Its antigen is undetermined.

TCRdb passed the reads through MiXCR, listing each CDR3 protein once. The table records about 69,000 distinct CDR3 sequences, roughly 28% of them present only once. CDR3 length: 14 amino acids. V trimming: 5 bases; J trimming: 6 bases; junction bases outside the gene matches: 5. This TCR was recovered from a human donor in good health (CMV status not recorded). Some clones in this sample may be carry-over from other donors' samples. The chain couples TRBV12-3 or TRBV12-4 to TRBJ1-5; 9 nucleotides align to TRBD1. The material was CD8+ T cells from cultured PBMCs, obtained from culture after CMV antigen stimulation. The CDR3 bases are TGTGCCAGCAGTATGGGACAGGGAACTCAGCCCCAGCATTTT. As protein: CASSMGQGTQPQHF.